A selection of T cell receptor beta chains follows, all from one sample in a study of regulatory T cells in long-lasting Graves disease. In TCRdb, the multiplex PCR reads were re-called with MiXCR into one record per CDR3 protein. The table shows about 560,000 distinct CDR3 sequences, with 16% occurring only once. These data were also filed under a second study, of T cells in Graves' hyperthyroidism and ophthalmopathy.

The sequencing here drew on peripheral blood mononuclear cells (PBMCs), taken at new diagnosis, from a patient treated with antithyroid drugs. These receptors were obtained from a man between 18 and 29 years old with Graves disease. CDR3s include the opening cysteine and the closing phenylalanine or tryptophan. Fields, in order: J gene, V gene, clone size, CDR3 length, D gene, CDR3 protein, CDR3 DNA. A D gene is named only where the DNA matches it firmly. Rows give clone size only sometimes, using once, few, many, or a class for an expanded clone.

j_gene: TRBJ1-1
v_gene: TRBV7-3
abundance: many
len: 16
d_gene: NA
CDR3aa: CASSAQGSRMNTEAFF
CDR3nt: TGTGCCAGCAGCGCGCAGGGGAGTAGGATGAACACTGAAGCTTTCTTT

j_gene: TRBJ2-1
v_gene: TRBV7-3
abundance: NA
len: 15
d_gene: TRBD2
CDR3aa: CASSFLAGGGDEQFF
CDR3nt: TGTGCCAGCAGTTTCCTAGCGGGAGGCGGGGATGAGCAGTTCTTC

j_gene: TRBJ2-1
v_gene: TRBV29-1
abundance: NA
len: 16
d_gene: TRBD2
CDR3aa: CSVVQTGTSGRAEQFF
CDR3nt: TGCAGCGTAGTCCAGACCGGGACTAGCGGAAGGGCTGAGCAGTTCTTC

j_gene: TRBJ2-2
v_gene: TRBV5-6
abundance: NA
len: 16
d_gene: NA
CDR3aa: CASSFRFAGDTGELFF
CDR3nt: TGTGCCAGCAGCTTCAGGTTTGCAGGGGACACCGGGGAGCTGTTTTTT

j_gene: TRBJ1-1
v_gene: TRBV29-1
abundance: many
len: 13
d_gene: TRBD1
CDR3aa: CSVQGQGMGEAFF
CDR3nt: TGCAGCGTTCAGGGACAGGGTATGGGTGAAGCTTTCTTT

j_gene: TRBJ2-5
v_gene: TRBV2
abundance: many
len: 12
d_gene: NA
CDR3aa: CASSGGEQSQYF
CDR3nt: TGTGCCAGCAGTGGGGGAGAGCAGTCCCAGTACTTC

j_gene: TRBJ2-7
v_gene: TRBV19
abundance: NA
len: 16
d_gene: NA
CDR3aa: CASCPGPILGTYEQYF
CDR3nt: TGTGCCAGCTGCCCCGGACCCATCCTTGGGACCTACGAGCAGTACTTC

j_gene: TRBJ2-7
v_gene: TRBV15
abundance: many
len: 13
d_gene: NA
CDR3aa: CATSRELHLEQYF
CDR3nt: TGTGCCACCAGCAGAGAGCTACACCTCGAGCAGTACTTC

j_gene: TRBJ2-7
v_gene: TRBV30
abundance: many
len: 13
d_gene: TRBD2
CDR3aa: CAWTVAGDYEQYF
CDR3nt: TGTGCCTGGACCGTAGCGGGAGACTACGAGCAGTACTTC

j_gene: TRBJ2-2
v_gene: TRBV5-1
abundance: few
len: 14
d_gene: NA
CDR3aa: CASSVGAITGELFF
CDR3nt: TGCGCCAGCAGCGTTGGGGCAATCACCGGGGAGCTGTTTTTT

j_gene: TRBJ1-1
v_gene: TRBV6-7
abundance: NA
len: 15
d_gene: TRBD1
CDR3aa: CATRQGWGGCTEAFF
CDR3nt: TGTGCCACCAGACAGGGTTGGGGCGGGTGCACTGAAGCTTTCTTT

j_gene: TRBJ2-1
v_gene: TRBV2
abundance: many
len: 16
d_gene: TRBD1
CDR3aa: CASELLTGGSYNEQFF
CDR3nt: TGTGCCAGCGAGTTGCTAACAGGGGGCTCCTACAATGAGCAGTTCTTC

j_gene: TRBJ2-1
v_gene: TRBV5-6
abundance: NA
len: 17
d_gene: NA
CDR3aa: CASSYPGTSNLYNEQFF
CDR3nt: TGTGCCAGCAGCTACCCGGGGACATCTAACTTATACAATGAGCAGTTCTTC

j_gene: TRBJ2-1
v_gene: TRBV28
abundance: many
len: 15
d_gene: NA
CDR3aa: CASSLSGRLYNEQFF
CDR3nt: TGTGCCAGCAGTTTAAGCGGGCGCCTCTACAATGAGCAGTTCTTC

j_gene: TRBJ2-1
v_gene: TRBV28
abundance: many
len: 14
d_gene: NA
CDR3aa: CASTLRSGYNEQFF
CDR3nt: TGTGCCAGCACTTTAAGGTCGGGCTACAATGAGCAGTTCTTC

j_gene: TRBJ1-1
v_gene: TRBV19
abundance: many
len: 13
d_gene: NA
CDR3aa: CATRQGRWSEAFF
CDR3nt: TGTGCCACCCGTCAGGGGCGGTGGAGTGAAGCTTTCTTT

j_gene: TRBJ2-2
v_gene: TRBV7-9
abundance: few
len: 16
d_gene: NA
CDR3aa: CASSPGWAVNTGELFF
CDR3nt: TGTGCCAGCAGCCCTGGGTGGGCGGTAAACACCGGGGAGCTGTTTTTT

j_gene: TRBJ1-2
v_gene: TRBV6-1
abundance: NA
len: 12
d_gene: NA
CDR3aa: CAVQSGGYGYTF
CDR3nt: TGTGCCGTCCAAAGTGGGGGGTATGGCTACACCTTC

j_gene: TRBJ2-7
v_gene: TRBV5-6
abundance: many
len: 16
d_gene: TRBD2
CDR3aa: CASSLELAGYYYEQYF
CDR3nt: TGTGCCAGCAGCTTGGAGCTAGCGGGATACTACTACGAGCAGTACTTC

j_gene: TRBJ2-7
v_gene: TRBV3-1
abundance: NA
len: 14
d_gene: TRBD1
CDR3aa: CASKRGPGEGEQYF
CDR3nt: TGTGCCAGCAAAAGGGGGCCAGGTGAAGGCGAGCAGTACTTC

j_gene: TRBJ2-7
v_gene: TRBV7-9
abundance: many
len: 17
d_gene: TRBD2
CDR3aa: CASSPLLGKAGNYEQYF
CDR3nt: TGTGCCAGCAGCCCCCTGTTGGGGAAAGCGGGGAACTACGAGCAGTACTTC

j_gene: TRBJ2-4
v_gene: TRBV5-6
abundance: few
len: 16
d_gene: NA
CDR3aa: CASSGTGMVAKNIQYF
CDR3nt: TGTGCCAGCAGCGGTACAGGGATGGTCGCCAAAAACATTCAGTACTTC

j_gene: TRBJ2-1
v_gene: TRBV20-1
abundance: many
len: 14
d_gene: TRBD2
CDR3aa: CSAGLAGAYNEQFF
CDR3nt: TGCAGTGCTGGACTAGCGGGAGCTTACAATGAGCAGTTCTTC

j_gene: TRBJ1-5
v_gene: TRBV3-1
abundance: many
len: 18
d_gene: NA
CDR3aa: CASSQTPGSGYGNQPQHF
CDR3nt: TGTGCCAGCAGCCAAACCCCAGGGTCGGGGTATGGCAATCAGCCCCAGCATTTT

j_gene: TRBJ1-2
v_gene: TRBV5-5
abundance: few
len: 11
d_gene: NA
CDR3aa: CASSLSSSYTF
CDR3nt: TGTGCCAGCAGCTTATCCTCCAGCTACACCTTC

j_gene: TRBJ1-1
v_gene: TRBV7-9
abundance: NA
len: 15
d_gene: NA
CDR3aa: CASSSPAKGHTEAFF
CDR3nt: TGTGCCAGCAGCTCCCCCGCGAAAGGGCACACTGAAGCTTTCTTT

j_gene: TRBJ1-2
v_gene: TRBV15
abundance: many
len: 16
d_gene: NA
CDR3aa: CATSRDRGQGDYGYTF
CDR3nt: TGTGCCACCAGCAGAGATCGTGGCCAGGGTGACTATGGCTACACCTTC

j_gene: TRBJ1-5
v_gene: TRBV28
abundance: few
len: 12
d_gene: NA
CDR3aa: CASSPPHQPQHF
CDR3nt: TGTGCCAGCAGTCCCCCCCATCAGCCCCAGCATTTT

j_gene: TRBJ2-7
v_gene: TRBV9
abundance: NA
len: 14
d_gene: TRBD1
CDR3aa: CASSLQGLSYEQYF
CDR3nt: TGTGCCAGCAGCCTACAGGGGCTCTCCTACGAGCAGTACTTC

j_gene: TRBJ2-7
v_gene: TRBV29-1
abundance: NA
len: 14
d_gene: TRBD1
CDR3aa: CSVEEGTDYYEQYF
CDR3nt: TGCAGCGTTGAAGAAGGGACAGATTACTACGAGCAGTACTTC

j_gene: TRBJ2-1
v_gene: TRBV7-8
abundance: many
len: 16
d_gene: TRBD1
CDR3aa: CASSPNRQGAGNEQFF
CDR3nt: TGTGCCAGCAGCCCTAACCGACAGGGGGCGGGCAATGAGCAGTTCTTC

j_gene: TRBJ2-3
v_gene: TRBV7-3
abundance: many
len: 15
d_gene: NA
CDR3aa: CASSLTPGDTDTQYF
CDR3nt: TGTGCCAGCAGCTTAACGCCGGGAGATACAGATACGCAGTATTTT

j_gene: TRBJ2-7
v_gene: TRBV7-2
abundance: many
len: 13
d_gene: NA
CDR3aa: CASKIVGSYEQYF
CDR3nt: TGTGCCAGCAAGATTGTCGGCAGCTACGAGCAGTACTTC

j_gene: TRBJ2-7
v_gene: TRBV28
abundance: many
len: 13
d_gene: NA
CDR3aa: CASRHHRVYEQYF
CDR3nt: TGTGCCAGCAGGCATCACAGGGTTTACGAGCAGTACTTC

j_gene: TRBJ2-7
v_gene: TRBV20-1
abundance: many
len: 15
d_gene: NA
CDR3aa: CSARDHLGEDYEQYF
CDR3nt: TGCAGTGCTAGAGATCATTTGGGGGAAGACTACGAGCAGTACTTC

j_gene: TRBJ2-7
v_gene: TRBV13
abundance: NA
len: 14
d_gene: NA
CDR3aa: CASSSSGQLYEQYF
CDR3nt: TGTGCCAGCAGCTCCTCTGGACAGCTCTACGAGCAGTACTTC

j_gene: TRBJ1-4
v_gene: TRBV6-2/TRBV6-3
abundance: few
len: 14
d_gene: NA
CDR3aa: CASRLGGSNEKLFF
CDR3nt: TGTGCCAGCAGGCTCGGGGGGTCCAATGAAAAACTGTTTTTT

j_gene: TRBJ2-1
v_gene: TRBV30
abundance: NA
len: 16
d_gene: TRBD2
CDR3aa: CAWSVRGGSSYNEQFF
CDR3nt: TGTGCCTGGAGTGTACGCGGCGGGAGCTCCTACAATGAGCAGTTCTTC

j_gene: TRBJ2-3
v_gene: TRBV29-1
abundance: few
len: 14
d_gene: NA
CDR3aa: CSVGSTLTTDTQYF
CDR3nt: TGCAGCGTTGGTAGCACTCTTACCACAGATACGCAGTATTTT

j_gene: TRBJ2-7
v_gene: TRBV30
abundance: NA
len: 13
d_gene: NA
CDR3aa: CAWSWRASYEQYF
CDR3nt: TGTGCCTGGAGTTGGAGGGCCTCCTACGAGCAGTACTTC

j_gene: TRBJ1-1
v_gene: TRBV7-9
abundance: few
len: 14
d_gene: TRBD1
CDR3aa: CASSLDQGVFEAFF
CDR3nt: TGTGCCAGCAGCTTAGATCAGGGGGTTTTTGAAGCTTTCTTT

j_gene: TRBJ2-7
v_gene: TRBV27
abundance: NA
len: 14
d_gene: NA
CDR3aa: CASSLSVQTYEQYF
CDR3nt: TGTGCCAGCAGTTTATCAGTCCAGACCTACGAGCAGTACTTC

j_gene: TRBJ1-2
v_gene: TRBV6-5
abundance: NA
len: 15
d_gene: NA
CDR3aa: CASSYSPPSGYGYTF
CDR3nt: TGTGCCAGCAGTTACAGTCCCCCGAGCGGCTATGGCTACACCTTC

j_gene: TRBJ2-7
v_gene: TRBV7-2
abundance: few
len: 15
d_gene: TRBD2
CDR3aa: CASSSTSGRSNEQYF
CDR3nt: TGTGCCAGCAGCTCCACTAGCGGGAGGTCTAACGAGCAGTACTTC

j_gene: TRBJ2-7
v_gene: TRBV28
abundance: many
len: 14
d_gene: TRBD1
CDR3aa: CASSRWGQSYEQYF
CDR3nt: TGTGCCAGCAGTCGCTGGGGACAGAGCTACGAGCAGTACTTC

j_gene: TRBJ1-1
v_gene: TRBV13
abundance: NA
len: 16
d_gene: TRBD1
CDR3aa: CASSSDRGPTNTEAFF
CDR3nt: TGTGCCAGCAGCTCCGACAGGGGGCCGACTAACACTGAAGCTTTCTTT

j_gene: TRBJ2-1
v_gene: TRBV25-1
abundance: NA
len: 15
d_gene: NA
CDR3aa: CASSTFESSYNEQFF
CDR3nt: TGTGCCAGCAGTACGTTTGAAAGCTCCTACAATGAGCAGTTCTTC

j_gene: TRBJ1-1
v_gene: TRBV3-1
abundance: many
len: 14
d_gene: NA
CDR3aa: CASSQLQAISKAFF
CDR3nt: TGTGCCAGCAGCCAATTACAGGCAATATCGAAAGCTTTCTTT

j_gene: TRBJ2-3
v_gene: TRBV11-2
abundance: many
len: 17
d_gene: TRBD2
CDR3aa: CASSLDRLASGSDTQYF
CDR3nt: TGTGCCAGCAGCTTAGATCGGTTAGCTAGCGGGAGTGATACGCAGTATTTT

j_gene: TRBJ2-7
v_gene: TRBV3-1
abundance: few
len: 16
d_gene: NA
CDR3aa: CASSQDPGMSSYEQYF
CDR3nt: TGTGCCAGCAGCCAAGATCCGGGCATGAGCTCCTACGAGCAGTACTTC

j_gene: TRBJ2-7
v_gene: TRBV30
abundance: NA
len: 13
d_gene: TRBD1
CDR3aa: CAWRKRGQYEQYF
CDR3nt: TGTGCCTGGAGAAAGAGGGGGCAGTACGAGCAGTACTTC